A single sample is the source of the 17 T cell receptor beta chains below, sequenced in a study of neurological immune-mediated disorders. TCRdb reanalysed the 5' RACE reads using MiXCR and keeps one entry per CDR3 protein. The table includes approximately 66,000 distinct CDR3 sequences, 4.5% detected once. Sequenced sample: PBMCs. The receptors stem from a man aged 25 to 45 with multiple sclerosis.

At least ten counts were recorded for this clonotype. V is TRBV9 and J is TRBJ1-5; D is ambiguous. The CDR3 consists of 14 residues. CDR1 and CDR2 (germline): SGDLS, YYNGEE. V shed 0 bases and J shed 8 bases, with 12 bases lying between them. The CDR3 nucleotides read TGTGCCAGCAGCGTAGATAGCCGCTTTGAGCCCCAGCATTTT. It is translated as CASSVDSRFEPQHF.

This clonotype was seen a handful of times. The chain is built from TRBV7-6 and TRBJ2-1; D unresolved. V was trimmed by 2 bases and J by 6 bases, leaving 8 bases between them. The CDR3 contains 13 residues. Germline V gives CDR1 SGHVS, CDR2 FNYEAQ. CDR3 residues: CASSLRAPNEQFF. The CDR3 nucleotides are TGTGCCAGCAGCTTACGAGCTCCCAATGAGCAGTTCTTC.

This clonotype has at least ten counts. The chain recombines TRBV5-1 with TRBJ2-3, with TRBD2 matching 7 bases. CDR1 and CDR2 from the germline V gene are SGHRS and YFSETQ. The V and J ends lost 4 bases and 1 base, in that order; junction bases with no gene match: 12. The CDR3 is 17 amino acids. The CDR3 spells CASSARLPGGGTDTQYF. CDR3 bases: TGCGCCAGCAGCGCTCGGCTGCCGGGAGGAGGCACAGATACGCAGTATTTT.

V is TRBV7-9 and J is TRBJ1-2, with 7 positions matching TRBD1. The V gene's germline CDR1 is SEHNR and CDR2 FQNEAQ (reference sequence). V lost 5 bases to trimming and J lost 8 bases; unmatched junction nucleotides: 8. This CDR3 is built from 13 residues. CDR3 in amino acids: CASSREGQSGYTF. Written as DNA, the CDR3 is TGTGCCAGCAGCCGTGAGGGACAGAGCGGCTACACCTTC.

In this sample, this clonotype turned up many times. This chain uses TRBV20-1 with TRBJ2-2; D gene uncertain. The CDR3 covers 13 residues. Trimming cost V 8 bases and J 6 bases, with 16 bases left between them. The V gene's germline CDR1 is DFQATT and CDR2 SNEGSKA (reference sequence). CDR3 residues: CSSFTSYSGELFF. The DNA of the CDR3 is TGCAGTTCCTTCACAAGTTATTCCGGGGAGCTGTTTTTT.

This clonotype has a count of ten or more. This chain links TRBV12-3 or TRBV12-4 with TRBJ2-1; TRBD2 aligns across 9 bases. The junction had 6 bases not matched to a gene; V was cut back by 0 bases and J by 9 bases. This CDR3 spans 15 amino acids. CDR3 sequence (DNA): TGTGCCAGCAGTTTAGCGGCGGGGGGGCGAGGTGAGCAGTTCTTC. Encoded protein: CASSLAAGGRGEQFF.

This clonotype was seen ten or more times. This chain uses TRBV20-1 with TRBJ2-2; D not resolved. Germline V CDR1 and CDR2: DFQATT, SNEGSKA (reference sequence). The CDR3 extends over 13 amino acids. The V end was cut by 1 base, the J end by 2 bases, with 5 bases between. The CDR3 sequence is CSARGLNTGELFF. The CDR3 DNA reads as TGCAGTGCTAGAGGACTCAACACCGGGGAGCTGTTTTTT.

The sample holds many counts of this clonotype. CDR3 protein: CSARRTQRLKFTDTQYF. CDR3 nucleotides: TGCAGTGCTAGGAGGACACAACGACTCAAATTCACAGATACGCAGTATTTT. This chain joins TRBV20-1 and TRBJ2-3; D might be TRBD1 (5 bases). The germline V and J ends were trimmed by 3 bases and 2 bases, with 21 bases remaining between them. The CDR3 has 17 residues. Germline CDR1 is DFQATT and CDR2 is SNEGSKA (reference sequence).

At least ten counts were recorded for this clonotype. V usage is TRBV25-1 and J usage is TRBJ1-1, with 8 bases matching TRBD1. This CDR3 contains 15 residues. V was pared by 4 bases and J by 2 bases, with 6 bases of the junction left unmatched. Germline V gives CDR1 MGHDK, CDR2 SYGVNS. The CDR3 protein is CASSVPDRGNTEAFF. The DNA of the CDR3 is TGTGCCAGCAGTGTTCCTGACAGGGGCAACACTGAAGCTTTCTTT.

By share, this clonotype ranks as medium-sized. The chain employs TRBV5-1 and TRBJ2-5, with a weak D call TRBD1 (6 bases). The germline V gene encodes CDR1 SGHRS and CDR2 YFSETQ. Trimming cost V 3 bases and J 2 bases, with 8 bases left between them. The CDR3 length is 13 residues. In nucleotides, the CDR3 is TGCGCCAGCAGCTGGACAGTACAAGAGACCCAGTACTTC. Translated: CASSWTVQETQYF.

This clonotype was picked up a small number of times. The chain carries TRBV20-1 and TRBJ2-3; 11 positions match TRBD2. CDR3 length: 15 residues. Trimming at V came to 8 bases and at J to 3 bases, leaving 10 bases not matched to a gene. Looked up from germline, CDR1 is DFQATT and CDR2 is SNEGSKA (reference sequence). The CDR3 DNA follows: TGCAGTTATAGCGGGGGGGCACGTGGAACAGATACGCAGTATTTT. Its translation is CSYSGGARGTDTQYF.

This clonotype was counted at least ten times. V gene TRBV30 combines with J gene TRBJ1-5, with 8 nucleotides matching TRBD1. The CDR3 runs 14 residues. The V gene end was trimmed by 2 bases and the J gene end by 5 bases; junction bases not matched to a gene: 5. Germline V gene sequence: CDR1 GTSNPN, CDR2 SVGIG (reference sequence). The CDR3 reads CAWSRTGSDQPQHF. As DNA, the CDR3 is TGTGCCTGGAGTAGGACAGGGTCGGATCAGCCCCAGCATTTT.

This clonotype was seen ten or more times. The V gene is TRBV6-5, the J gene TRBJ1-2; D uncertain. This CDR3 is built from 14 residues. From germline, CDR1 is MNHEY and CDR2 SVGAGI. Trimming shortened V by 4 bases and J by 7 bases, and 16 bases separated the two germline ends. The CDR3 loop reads CASSSLEGVPGYTF. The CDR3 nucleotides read TGTGCCAGCAGTTCGTTAGAGGGAGTCCCTGGCTACACCTTC.

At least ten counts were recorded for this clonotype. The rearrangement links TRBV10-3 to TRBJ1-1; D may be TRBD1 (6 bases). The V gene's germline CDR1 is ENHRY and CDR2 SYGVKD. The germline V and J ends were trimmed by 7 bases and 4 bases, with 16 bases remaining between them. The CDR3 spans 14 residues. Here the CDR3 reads CAITTGFSGTEAFF. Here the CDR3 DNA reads TGTGCCATCACTACAGGGTTCTCTGGCACTGAAGCTTTCTTT.

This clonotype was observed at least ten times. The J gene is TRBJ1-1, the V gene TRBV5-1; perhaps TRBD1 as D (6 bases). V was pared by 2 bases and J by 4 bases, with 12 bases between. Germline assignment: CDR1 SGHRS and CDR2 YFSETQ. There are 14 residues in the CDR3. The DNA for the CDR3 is TGCGCCAGCAGCTTTCAGGGGTATGGCACTGAAGCTTTCTTT. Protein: CASSFQGYGTEAFF.

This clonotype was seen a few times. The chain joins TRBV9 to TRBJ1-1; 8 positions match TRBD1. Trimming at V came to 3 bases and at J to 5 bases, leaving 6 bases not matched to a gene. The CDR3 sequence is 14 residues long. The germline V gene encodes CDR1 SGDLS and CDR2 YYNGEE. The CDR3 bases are TGTGCCAGCAGCGCCCGGGACAGGAAAACTGAAGCTTTCTTT. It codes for CASSARDRKTEAFF.

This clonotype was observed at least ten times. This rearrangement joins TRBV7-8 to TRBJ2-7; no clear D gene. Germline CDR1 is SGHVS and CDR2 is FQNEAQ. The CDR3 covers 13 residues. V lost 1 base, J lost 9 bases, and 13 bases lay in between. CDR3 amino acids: CASSLEAAARQYF. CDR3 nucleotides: TGTGCCAGCAGCTTAGAGGCGGCTGCCCGGCAGTACTTC.